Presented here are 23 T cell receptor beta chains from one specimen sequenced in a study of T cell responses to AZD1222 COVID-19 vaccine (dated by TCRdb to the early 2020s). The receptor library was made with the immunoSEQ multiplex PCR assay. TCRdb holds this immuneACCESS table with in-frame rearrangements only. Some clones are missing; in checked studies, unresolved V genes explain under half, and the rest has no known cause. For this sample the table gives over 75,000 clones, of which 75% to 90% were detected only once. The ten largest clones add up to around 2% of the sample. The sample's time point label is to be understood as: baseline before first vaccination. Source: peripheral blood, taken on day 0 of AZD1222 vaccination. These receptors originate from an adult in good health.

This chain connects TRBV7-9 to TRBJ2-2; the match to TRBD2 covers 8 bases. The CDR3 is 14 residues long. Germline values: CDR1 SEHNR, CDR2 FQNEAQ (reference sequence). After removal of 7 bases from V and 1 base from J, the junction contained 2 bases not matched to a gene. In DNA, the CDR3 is TGTGCCAGCAACCTAGCGGGGAACACCGGGGAGCTGTTTTTT. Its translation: CASNLAGNTGELFF.

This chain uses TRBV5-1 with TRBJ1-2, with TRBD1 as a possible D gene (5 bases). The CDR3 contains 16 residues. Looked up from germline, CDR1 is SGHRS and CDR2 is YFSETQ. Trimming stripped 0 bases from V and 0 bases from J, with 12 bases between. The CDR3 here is CASSLGNPTANYGYTF. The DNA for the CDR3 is TGCGCCAGCAGCTTGGGAAATCCGACAGCTAACTATGGCTACACCTTC.

The CDR3 here is CASDSSGTSSYEQYF. CDR3 sequence (DNA): TGTGCCAGCGACTCAAGCGGGACGAGCTCCTACGAGCAGTACTTC. The chain links TRBV6-5 to TRBJ2-7, with 7 bases fitting TRBD2. The germline CDR1 and CDR2 sequences are MNHEY and SVGAGI. The CDR3 loop spans 15 amino acids. V was pared by 8 bases and J by 0 bases, with 10 bases of the junction left unmatched.

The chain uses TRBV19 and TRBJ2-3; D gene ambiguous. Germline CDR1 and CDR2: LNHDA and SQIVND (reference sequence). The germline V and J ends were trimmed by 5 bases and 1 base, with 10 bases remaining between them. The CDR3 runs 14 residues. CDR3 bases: TGTGCCAGTAGTTTCGTAGTCGGCACAGATACGCAGTATTTT. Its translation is CASSFVVGTDTQYF.

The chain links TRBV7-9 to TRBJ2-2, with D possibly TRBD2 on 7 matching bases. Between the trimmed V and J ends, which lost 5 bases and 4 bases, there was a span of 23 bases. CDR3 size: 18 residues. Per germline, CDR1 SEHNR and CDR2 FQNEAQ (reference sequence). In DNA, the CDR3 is TGTGCCAGCAGCCCCCGCGAGGGAGCGGGACAAAGCACCGGGGAGCTGTTTTTT. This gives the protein CASSPREGAGQSTGELFF.

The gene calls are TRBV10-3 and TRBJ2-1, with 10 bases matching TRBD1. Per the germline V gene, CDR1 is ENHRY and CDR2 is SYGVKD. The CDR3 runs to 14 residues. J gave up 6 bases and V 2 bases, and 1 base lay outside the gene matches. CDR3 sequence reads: CAISERTGGNEQFF. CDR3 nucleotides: TGTGCCATCAGTGAGCGGACAGGGGGCAATGAGCAGTTCTTC.

The CDR3: CASSSPDSFYEQYF. DNA for the CDR3: TGTGCCAGCAGCTCCCCAGACAGTTTCTACGAGCAGTACTTC. This sequence joins TRBV7-8 and TRBJ2-7; a weak D match, TRBD1 (5 bases). The CDR3 has 14 residues. Between the trimmed V and J ends, which lost 4 bases and 3 bases, there was a span of 13 bases. CDR1 SGHVS and CDR2 FQNEAQ come from the germline V gene.

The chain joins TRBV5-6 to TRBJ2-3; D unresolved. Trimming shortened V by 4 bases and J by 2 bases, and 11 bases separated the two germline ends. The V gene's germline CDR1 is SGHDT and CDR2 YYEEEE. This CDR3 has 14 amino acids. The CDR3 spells CASSRPLDTDTQYF. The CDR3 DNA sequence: TGTGCCAGCAGCCGACCACTGGACACAGATACGCAGTATTTT.

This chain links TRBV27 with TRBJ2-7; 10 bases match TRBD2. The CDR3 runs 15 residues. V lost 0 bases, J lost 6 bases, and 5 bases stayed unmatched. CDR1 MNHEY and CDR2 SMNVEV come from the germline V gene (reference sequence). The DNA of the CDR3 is TGTGCCAGCAGTTTATCGCTAGCGGGAGTTACCGAGCAGTACTTC. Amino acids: CASSLSLAGVTEQYF.

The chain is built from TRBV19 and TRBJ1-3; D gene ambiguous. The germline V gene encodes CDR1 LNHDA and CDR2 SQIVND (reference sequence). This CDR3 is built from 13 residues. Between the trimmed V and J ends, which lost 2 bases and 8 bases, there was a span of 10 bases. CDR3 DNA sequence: TGTGCCAGTAGTATATTACTTCAGGACACCATATATTTT. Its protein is CASSILLQDTIYF.

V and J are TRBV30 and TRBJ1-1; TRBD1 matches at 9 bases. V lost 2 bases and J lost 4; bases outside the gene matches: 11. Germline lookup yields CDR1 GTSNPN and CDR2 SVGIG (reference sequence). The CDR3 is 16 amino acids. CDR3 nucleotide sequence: TGTGCCTGGAGTCGAGGGACAGGGTTGTTGACCACTGAAGCTTTCTTT. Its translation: CAWSRGTGLLTTEAFF.

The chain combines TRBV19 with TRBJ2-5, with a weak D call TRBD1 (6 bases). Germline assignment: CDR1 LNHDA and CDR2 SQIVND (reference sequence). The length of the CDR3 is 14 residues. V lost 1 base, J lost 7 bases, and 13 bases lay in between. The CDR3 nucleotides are TGTGCCAGTAGTATAGTCCACAGGGAAGGGACCCAGTACTTC. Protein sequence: CASSIVHREGTQYF.

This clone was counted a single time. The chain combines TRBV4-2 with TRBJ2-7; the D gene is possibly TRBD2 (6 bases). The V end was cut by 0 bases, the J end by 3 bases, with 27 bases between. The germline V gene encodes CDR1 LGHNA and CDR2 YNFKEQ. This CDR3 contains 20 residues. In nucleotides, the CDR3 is TGTGCCAGCAGCCAAGATGAGGGAATAGCGGCAGTTGAAAACTTCTACGAGCAGTACTTC. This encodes CASSQDEGIAAVENFYEQYF.

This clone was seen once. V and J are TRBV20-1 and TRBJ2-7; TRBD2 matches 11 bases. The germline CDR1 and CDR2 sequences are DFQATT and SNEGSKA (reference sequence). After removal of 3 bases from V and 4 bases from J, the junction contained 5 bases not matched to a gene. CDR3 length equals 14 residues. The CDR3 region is CSASELAGVYEQYF. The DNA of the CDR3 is TGCAGTGCTAGTGAACTAGCGGGGGTGTACGAGCAGTACTTC.

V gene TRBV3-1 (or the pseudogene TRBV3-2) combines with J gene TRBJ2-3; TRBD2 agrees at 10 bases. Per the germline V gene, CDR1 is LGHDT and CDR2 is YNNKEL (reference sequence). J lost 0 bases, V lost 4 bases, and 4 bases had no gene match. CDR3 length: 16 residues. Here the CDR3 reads CASSPWTSGSTDTQYF. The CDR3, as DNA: TGTGCCAGCAGCCCTTGGACTAGCGGTAGCACAGATACGCAGTATTTT.

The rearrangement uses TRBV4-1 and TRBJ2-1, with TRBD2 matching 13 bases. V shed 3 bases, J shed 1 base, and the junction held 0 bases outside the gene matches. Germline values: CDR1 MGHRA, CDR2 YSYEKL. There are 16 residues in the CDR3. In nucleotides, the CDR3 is TGCGCCAGCAGCCAGGGACTAGCGGGATCCTACAATGAGCAGTTCTTC. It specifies CASSQGLAGSYNEQFF.

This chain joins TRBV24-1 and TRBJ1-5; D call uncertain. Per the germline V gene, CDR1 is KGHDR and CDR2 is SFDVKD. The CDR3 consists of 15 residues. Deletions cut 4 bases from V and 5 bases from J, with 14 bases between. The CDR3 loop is CATSDPRRAHQPQHF. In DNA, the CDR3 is TGTGCCACCAGTGACCCCCGGAGGGCCCATCAGCCCCAGCATTTT.

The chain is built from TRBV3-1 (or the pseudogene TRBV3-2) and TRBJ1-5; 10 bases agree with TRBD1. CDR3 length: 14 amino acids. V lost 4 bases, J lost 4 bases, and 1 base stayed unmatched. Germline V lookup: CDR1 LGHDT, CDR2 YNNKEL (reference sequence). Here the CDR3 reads CASSLGQGNQPQHF. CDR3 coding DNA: TGTGCCAGCAGCCTGGGACAGGGGAATCAGCCCCAGCATTTT.

CDR3 protein: CASSQGNRAGTEAFF. The CDR3 coding sequence is TGTGCCAGCAGCCAAGGTAACCGCGCGGGCACTGAAGCTTTCTTT. V and J are TRBV4-2 and TRBJ1-1; the D is unclear. V was cut by 1 base and J by 4 bases, with 13 bases left in between. Looked up from germline, CDR1 is LGHNA and CDR2 is YNFKEQ. CDR3 length: 15 residues.

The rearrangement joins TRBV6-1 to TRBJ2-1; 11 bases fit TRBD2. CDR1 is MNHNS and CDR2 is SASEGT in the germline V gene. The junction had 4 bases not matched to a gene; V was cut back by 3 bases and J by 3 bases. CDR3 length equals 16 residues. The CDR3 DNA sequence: TGTGCCAGCAGTGACCCGGGACTAGCGGACTACAATGAGCAGTTCTTC. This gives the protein CASSDPGLADYNEQFF.

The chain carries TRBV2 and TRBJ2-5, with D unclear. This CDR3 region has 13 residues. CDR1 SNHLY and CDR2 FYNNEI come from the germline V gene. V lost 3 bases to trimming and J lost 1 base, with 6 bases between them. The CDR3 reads CASSEQFQETQYF. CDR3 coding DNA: TGTGCCAGCAGTGAGCAGTTCCAAGAGACCCAGTACTTC.

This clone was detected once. CDR3 bases: TGTGCCAGCAGCCATGGGGACAGGCGGTTCTCTGGAAACACCATATATTTT. Translating it yields CASSHGDRRFSGNTIYF. The V and J genes are TRBV3-1 (or the pseudogene TRBV3-2) and TRBJ1-3; 8 nucleotides align to TRBD1. The V gene's germline CDR1 is LGHDT and CDR2 YNNKEL (reference sequence). CDR3 length: 17 amino acids. V gave up 3 bases and J gave up 0 bases; unmatched junction bases: 7.

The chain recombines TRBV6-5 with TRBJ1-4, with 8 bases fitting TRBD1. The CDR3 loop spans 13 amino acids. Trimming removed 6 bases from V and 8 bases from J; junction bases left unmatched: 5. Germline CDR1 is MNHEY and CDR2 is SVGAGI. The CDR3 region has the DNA TGTGCCAGCAGAAACAGGGGGATAGAAAAACTGTTTTTT. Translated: CASRNRGIEKLFF.